The table lists the clone carrying this TCR beta chain with a few counts. In the PCR, 60 Vbeta and 13 Jbeta primers were used. Data came from immunoSEQ multiplex PCR; TCRdb stores just in-frame clones and leaves some out. The sample consists of around 180,000 clones, approximately 75% of them appearing once. The sample is drawn from a study of cytomegalovirus exposure and HLA in healthy donors. V trimming: 2 bases; J trimming: 11 bases; junction bases outside the gene matches: 7. Germline lookup yields CDR1 SGHVS and CDR2 FNYEAQ. The CDR3 has 13 amino acids. The sequenced material came from PBMCs. This sequence joins TRBV7-6 and TRBJ1-1; 8 bases agree with TRBD1. The clonotype was recovered from a girl between 5 and 17 years old in good health and CMV-seronegative. The CDR3 sequence is CASSLWTGQEAFF. In DNA, the CDR3 is TGTGCCAGCAGCTTATGGACAGGGCAGGAGGCTTTCTTT.